This TCR beta chain was found in a study of T cell responses to AZD1222 COVID-19 vaccine. From germline, CDR1 is SGHRS and CDR2 YFSETQ. The CDR3 loop spans 16 amino acids. Trimming stripped 0 bases from V and 4 bases from J, with 11 bases between. Findings and limits, study-wide: Repertoire collection took place solely once the T cell response had peaked. Vaccination with two AZD1222 doses was followed by a rise in Spike-specific TCR breadth and depth. Possibly, clonal diversity was underestimated; donors were largely white British and included more females.

The data were produced by immunoSEQ multiplex PCR, yet TCRdb's version contains in-frame clones alone and is incomplete. The table lists approximately 140,000 clones, 94% of them singletons. As concerns this clone: Antigen specificity is unknown.

This TCR derives from an adult in good health. The V gene is TRBV5-1, the J gene TRBJ2-6; no reliable D call. This material consisted of peripheral blood, taken on day 0 of AZD1222 vaccination. CDR3 loop: CASSLAPGSGANVLTF. The CDR3 DNA follows: TGCGCCAGCAGCTTGGCCCCAGGTTCCGGGGCCAACGTCCTGACTTTC.